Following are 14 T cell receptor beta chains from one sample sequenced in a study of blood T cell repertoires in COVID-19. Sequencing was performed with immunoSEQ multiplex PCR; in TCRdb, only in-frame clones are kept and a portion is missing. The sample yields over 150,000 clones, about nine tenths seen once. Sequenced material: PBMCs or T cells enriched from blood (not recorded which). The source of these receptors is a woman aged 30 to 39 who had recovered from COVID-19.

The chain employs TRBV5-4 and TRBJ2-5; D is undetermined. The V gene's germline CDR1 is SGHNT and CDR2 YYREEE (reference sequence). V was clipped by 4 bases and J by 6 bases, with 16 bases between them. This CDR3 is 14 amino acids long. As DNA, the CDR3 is TGTGCCAGCAGCCGCATGACGGGTATCCAGACCCAGTACTTC. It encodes CASSRMTGIQTQYF.

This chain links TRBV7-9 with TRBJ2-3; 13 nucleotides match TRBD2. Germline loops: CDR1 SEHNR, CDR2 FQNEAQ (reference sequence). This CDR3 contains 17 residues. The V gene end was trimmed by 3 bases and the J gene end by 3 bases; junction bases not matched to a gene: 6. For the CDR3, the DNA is TGTGCCAGCAGCTTCCCGGGACTAGCGGGGAAGACAGATACGCAGTATTTT. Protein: CASSFPGLAGKTDTQYF.

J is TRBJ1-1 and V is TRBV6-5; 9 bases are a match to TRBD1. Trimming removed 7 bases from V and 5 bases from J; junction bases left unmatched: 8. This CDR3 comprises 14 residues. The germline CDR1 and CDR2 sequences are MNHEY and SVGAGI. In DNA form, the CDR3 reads TGTGCCAGCAAGTTGACAGGGGGTTTTACTGAAGCTTTCTTT. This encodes CASKLTGGFTEAFF.

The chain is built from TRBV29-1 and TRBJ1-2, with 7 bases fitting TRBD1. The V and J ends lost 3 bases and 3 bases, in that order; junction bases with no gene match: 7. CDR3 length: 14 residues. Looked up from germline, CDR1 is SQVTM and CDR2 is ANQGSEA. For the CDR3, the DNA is TGCAGCGTTGAGGCCGGGACAGCCTACTATGGCTACACCTTC. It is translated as CSVEAGTAYYGYTF.

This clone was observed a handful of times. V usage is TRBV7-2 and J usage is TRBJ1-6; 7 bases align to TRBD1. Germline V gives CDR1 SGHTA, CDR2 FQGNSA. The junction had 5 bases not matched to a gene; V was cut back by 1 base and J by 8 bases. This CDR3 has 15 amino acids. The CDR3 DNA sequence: TGTGCCAGCAGCTTAGAGTGGCAGGGGGATTCACCCCTCCACTTT. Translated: CASSLEWQGDSPLHF.

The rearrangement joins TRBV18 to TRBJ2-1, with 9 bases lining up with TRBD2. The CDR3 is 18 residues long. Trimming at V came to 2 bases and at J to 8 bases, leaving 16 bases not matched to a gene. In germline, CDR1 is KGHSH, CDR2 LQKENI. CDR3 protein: CASSPGGLASALFDEQFF. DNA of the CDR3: TGTGCCAGCTCACCAGGGGGACTAGCATCGGCGCTGTTCGATGAGCAGTTCTTC.

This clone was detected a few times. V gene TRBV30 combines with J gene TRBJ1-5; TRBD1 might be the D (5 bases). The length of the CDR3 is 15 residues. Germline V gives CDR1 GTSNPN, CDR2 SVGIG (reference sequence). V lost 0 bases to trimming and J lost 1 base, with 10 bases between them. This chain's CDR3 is CAWSVLAGSNQPQHF. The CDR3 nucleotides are TGTGCCTGGAGTGTGTTGGCAGGGAGCAATCAGCCCCAGCATTTT.

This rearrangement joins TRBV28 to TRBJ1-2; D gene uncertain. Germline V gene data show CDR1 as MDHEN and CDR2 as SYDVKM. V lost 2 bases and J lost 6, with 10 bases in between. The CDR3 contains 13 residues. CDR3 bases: TGTGCCAGCAGTTTAGAATTCTATCATGGCTACACCTTC. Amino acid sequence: CASSLEFYHGYTF.

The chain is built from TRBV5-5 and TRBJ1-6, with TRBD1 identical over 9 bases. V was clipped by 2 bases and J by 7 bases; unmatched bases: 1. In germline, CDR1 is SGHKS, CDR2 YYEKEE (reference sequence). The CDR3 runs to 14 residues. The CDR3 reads CASSLGQGNSPLHF. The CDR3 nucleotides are TGTGCCAGCAGCTTAGGACAGGGGAATTCACCCCTCCACTTT.

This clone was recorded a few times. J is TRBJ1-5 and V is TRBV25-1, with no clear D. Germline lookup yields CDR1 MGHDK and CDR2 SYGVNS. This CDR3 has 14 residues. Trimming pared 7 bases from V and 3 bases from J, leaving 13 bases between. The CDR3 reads CASTKEDTNQPQHF. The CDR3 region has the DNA TGTGCCAGCACCAAGGAGGATACCAATCAGCCCCAGCATTTT.

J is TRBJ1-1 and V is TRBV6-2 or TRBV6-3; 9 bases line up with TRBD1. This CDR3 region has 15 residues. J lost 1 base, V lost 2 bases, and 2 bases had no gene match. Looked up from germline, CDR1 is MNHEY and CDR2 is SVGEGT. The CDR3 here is CASSYRQGGNTEAFF. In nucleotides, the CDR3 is TGTGCCAGCAGTTACAGACAGGGGGGGAACACTGAAGCTTTCTTT.

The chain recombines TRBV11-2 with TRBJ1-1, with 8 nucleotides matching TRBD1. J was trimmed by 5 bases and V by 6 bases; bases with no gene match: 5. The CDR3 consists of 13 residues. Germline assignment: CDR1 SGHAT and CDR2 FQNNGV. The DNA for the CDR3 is TGTGCCAGCAGTTTTGGACAGGGAACTGAAGCTTTCTTT. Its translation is CASSFGQGTEAFF.

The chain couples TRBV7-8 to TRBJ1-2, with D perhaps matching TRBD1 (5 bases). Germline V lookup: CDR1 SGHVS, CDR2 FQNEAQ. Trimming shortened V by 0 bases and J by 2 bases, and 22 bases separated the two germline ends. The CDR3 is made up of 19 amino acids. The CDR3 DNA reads TGTGCCAGCAGCTTAGCCCTCAAGGGAGCTCAGGGACTGAACTATGGCTACACCTTC. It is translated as CASSLALKGAQGLNYGYTF.

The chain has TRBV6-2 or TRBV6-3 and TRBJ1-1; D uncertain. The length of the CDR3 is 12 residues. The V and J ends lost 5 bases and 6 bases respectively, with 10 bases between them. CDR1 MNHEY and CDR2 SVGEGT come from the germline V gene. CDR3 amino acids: CASSPTTPEAFF. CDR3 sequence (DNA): TGTGCCAGCAGTCCGACAACCCCTGAAGCTTTCTTT.